These T cell receptor beta chains were read from a single sample in a study of T cells in tuberculosis. The repertoire was sequenced with immunoSEQ multiplex PCR; TCRdb's copy has only in-frame clones and lacks some. This table holds tens of thousands of clones, 95% found once. Sequencing used PBMCs. These receptors were obtained from a donor under 30 with latent tuberculosis or without tuberculosis infection. CDR3s include the opening cysteine and the closing phenylalanine or tryptophan. Fields, in order: clone size, D gene, V gene, J gene, CDR3 protein, CDR3 DNA. D genes are given only for firm matches. Rows may omit the clone size; those that give it use once, few, many or a size class.

>.|.|TRBV16|TRBJ1-2
CASSQSLGRADYGYTF
TGTGCCAGCAGCCAATCGCTCGGCAGGGCGGACTATGGCTACACCTTC
>.|.|TRBV21-1|TRBJ1-2
CASSKEESRLPNYGYTF
TGTGCCAGCAGCAAAGAGGAGTCGAGGCTCCCTAACTATGGCTACACCTTC
>.|.|TRBV7-6|TRBJ2-1
CASSLAWLVGYNEQFF
TGTGCCAGCAGCTTAGCGTGGCTAGTCGGTTACAATGAGCAGTTCTTC
>once|.|TRBV6-5|TRBJ2-4
CASMPGAKNIQYF
TGTGCCAGCATGCCGGGGGCCAAAAACATTCAGTACTTC
>.|TRBD2|TRBV6-1|TRBJ2-1
CASSVTLAGTYNEQFF
TGTGCCAGCAGTGTAACACTAGCGGGAACCTACAATGAGCAGTTCTTC
>.|TRBD1|TRBV28|TRBJ1-5
CASSFQGAGYSNQPQHF
TGTGCCAGCAGTTTCCAGGGGGCCGGCTATAGCAATCAGCCCCAGCATTTT
>.|TRBD2|TRBV29-1|TRBJ2-1
CSYGTTPRAEQFF
TGCAGCTATGGGACTACCCCGCGGGCTGAGCAGTTCTTC
>.|TRBD2|TRBV15|TRBJ2-2
CATSGPGLAGGGELFF
TGTGCCACCAGCGGCCCGGGACTAGCGGGAGGAGGGGAGCTGTTTTTT
>.|.|TRBV5-4|TRBJ2-1
CASSLRGSSYNEQFF
TGTGCCAGCAGCTTGCGGGGTAGCTCCTACAATGAGCAGTTCTTC
>.|.|TRBV13|TRBJ2-1
CASSGESRNEQFF
TGTGCCAGCAGTGGAGAATCCCGCAATGAGCAGTTCTTC
>.|.|TRBV7-9|TRBJ2-5
CASSLGSREETQYF
TGTGCCAGCAGCTTAGGGTCAAGGGAGGAGACCCAGTACTTC
>once|.|TRBV27|TRBJ2-7
CASSLSFAYEQYF
TGTGCCAGCAGTTTATCTTTCGCCTACGAGCAGTACTTC
>.|.|TRBV5-1|TRBJ2-5
CASSLGRARGETQYF
TGCGCCAGCAGCTTGGGGAGGGCAAGGGGAGAGACCCAGTACTTC
>.|.|TRBV9|TRBJ1-1
CASTEIIGGAEAFF
TGTGCCAGCACCGAGATTATTGGGGGCGCAGAGGCTTTCTTT
>once|TRBD2|TRBV7-8|TRBJ2-5
CASREIRGGETQYF
TGTGCCAGCAGGGAGATAAGGGGAGGGGAGACCCAGTACTTC
>.|TRBD1|TRBV5-1|TRBJ2-7
CASSPGTGRTYEQYF
TGCGCCAGCAGCCCAGGGACAGGCAGAACCTACGAGCAGTACTTC
>.|.|TRBV6-1|TRBJ2-7
CASSQRRGGYEQYF
TGTGCCAGCAGCCAAAGGAGGGGGGGCTACGAGCAGTACTTC
>.|.|TRBV5-6|TRBJ2-7
CASSIQGFEQYF
TGTGCCAGCAGTATTCAGGGATTCGAGCAGTACTTC
>.|.|TRBV9|TRBJ2-2
CASSVGRENTGELFF
TGTGCCAGCAGCGTTGGCAGGGAGAACACCGGGGAGCTGTTTTTT
>once|TRBD1|TRBV5-6|TRBJ1-1
CASSLGGQIYTEAFF
TGTGCCAGCAGCTTGGGGGGACAGATTTACACTGAAGCTTTCTTT
>.|.|TRBV7-2|TRBJ1-5
CASSLGGGGNQPQHF
TGTGCCAGCAGCTTAGGTGGCGGGGGCAATCAGCCCCAGCATTTT
>.|.|TRBV11-2|TRBJ2-5
CASSQDNQETQYF
TGTGCCAGCAGCCAAGACAACCAAGAGACCCAGTACTTC
>once|.|TRBV4-3|TRBJ2-1
CASSQVGGPHNEQFF
TGCGCCAGCAGCCAAGTGGGGGGGCCCCACAATGAGCAGTTCTTC
>.|TRBD1|TRBV28|TRBJ1-2
CAILPGQGIDGYTF
TGTGCCATCCTCCCGGGACAGGGGATAGATGGCTACACCTTC
>.|TRBD2|TRBV13|TRBJ2-2
CASSSGLAGESGELFF
TGTGCCAGCAGCTCGGGACTAGCGGGAGAATCCGGGGAGCTGTTTTTT
>.|TRBD1|TRBV29-1|TRBJ2-1
CSVRTGSSYNEQFF
TGCAGCGTACGGACAGGGAGCTCCTACAATGAGCAGTTCTTC
>.|TRBD1|TRBV27|TRBJ1-4
CASSSRQGVNEKLFF
TGTGCCAGCAGTTCCAGACAGGGAGTTAATGAAAAACTGTTTTTT
>.|.|TRBV27|TRBJ1-5
CASSSGETSNQPQHF
TGTGCCAGCAGTTCAGGGGAGACGAGCAATCAGCCCCAGCATTTT
>.|TRBD1|TRBV11-2|TRBJ2-7
CASSRDSTYEQYF
TGTGCCAGCAGCCGGGACAGCACCTACGAGCAGTACTTC
>once|TRBD1|TRBV4-1|TRBJ1-5
CASSQGTGSDSNQPQHF
TGCGCCAGCAGCCAAGGGACAGGGTCTGATAGCAATCAGCCCCAGCATTTT
>.|TRBD1|TRBV6-1|TRBJ2-1
CASRSWTGGRDEQFF
TGTGCCAGCAGGTCCTGGACAGGGGGCCGGGATGAGCAGTTCTTC
>.|.|TRBV29-1|TRBJ1-1
CSGTHQGTEAFF
TGCAGCGGGACCCACCAGGGGACTGAAGCTTTCTTT
>once|.|TRBV20-1|TRBJ1-2
CSLKTGQGYTF
TGCAGTCTAAAGACAGGACAAGGCTACACCTTC
>.|TRBD1|TRBV27|TRBJ1-2
CASSLSGQGAWYGYTF
TGTGCCAGCAGTTTATCGGGGCAGGGGGCCTGGTATGGCTACACCTTC
>.|.|TRBV4-1|TRBJ2-1
CASSQVGLAAIYNEQFF
TGCGCCAGCAGCCAAGTAGGCCTGGCGGCCATCTACAATGAGCAGTTCTTC
>.|.|TRBV7-2|TRBJ2-3
CATTAAGASTDTQYF
TGTGCCACCACCGCGGCGGGGGCCAGCACAGATACGCAGTATTTT
>.|TRBD1|TRBV2|TRBJ2-1
CASIWDRLNNEQFF
TGTGCCAGCATTTGGGACAGGCTAAACAATGAGCAGTTCTTC
>.|.|TRBV19|TRBJ1-5
CASSIGDYQPQHF
TGTGCCAGTAGTATAGGCGATTATCAGCCCCAGCATTTT
>.|.|TRBV6-5|TRBJ1-2
CASSYGEGLAKGYTF
TGTGCCAGCAGTTACGGGGAGGGGCTCGCTAAGGGCTACACCTTC
>.|TRBD2|TRBV14|TRBJ2-7
CASSRSSGSTYEQYF
TGTGCCAGCAGCCGGTCTAGCGGGAGTACGTACGAGCAGTACTTC
>.|.|TRBV15|TRBJ2-7
CATSRGLDTYEQYF
TGTGCCACCAGCAGAGGTCTCGACACCTACGAGCAGTACTTC
>.|.|TRBV5-1|TRBJ2-1
CASSYQGPPDNEQFF
TGCGCCAGCAGCTATCAGGGGCCTCCCGATAATGAGCAGTTCTTC
>.|.|TRBV7-2|TRBJ1-1
CASSLDRGWAFF
TGTGCCAGCAGCTTAGATAGGGGTTGGGCTTTCTTT
>.|TRBD2|TRBV10-3|TRBJ2-1
CAISEVGGAGNEQFF
TGTGCCATCAGTGAGGTCGGGGGGGCGGGCAATGAGCAGTTCTTC
>.|.|TRBV19|TRBJ1-6
CASSIWEFNSPLHF
TGTGCCAGTAGTATATGGGAGTTTAATTCACCCCTCCACTTT
>.|.|TRBV29-1|TRBJ2-7
CSVDDGAYEQYF
TGCAGCGTTGACGACGGGGCCTACGAGCAGTACTTC
>.|TRBD2|TRBV2|TRBJ2-5
CASSYTSGVLQTQYF
TGTGCCAGCAGTTATACTAGCGGGGTTCTCCAGACCCAGTACTTC
>once|TRBD1|TRBV4-1|TRBJ2-1
CASSLRDRDLDEQFF
TGCGCCAGCAGCCTCCGGGACAGGGATTTGGATGAGCAGTTCTTC
>.|.|TRBV5-1|TRBJ2-5
CASSRGNEETQYF
TGCGCCAGCAGCAGAGGGAACGAAGAGACCCAGTACTTC
>.|TRBD2|TRBV7-9|TRBJ2-5
CASSLRRERETQYF
TGTGCCAGCAGCTTAAGGCGGGAGCGGGAGACCCAGTACTTC
>once|TRBD1|TRBV7-2|TRBJ1-5
CASSPRFDRGSNQPQHF
TGTGCCAGCAGCCCGCGATTTGACAGGGGAAGCAATCAGCCCCAGCATTTT
>few|TRBD2|TRBV4-1|TRBJ2-1
CASSQRTSGSYSSYNEQFF
TGCGCCAGCAGCCAGAGGACTAGCGGGAGTTACAGCTCCTACAATGAGCAGTTCTTC
>once|.|TRBV9|TRBJ1-1
CASSVAGALNTEAFF
TGTGCCAGCAGCGTAGCAGGGGCCCTGAACACTGAAGCTTTCTTT
>once|.|TRBV29-1|TRBJ2-5
CSDTGTNQETQYF
TGCAGCGATACCGGGACAAACCAAGAGACCCAGTACTTC
>.|.|TRBV25-1|TRBJ2-7
CASSEPLDNEQYF
TGTGCCAGCAGTGAACCCCTGGACAACGAGCAGTACTTC
>.|.|TRBV10-3|TRBJ2-5
CAISESGSQETQYF
TGTGCCATCAGTGAGTCGGGCTCGCAAGAGACCCAGTACTTC
>once|TRBD1|TRBV7-8|TRBJ1-2
CASSSQGASTLFYYGYTF
TGTGCCAGCAGCTCCCAGGGGGCTTCTACACTTTTCTATTATGGCTACACCTTC
>.|TRBD2|TRBV6-1|TRBJ2-7
CASRLGTSSYEQYF
TGTGCCAGCAGGCTGGGGACTAGCTCCTACGAGCAGTACTTC
>once|TRBD2|TRBV2|TRBJ2-3
CASSSPGLAGDTQYF
TGTGCCAGCTCTAGTCCGGGACTAGCGGGGGATACGCAGTATTTT